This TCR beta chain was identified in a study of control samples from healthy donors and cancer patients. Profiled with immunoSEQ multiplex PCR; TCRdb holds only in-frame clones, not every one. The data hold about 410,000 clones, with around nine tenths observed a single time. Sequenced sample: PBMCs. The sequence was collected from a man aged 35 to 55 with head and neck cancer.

CDR3 sequence (DNA): TGTGCCAGCAGTTCCCGGGATGAGCAGTTCTTC. Its protein is CASSSRDEQFF. The chain combines TRBV28 with TRBJ2-1; D not certain. Trimming stripped 4 bases from V and 8 bases from J, with 6 bases between. This CDR3 comprises 11 residues. Germline V gene lookup returns CDR1 MDHEN and CDR2 SYDVKM.